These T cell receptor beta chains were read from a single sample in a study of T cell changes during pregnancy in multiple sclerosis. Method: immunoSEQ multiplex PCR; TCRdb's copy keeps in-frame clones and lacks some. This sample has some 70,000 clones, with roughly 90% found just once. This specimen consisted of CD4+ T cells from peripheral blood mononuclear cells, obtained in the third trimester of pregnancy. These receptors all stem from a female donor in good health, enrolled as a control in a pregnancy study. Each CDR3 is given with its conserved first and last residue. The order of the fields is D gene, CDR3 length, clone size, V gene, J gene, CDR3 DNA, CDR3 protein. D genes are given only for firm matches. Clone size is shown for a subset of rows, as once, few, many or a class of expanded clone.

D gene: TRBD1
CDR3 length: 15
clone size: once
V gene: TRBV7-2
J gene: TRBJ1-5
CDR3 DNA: TGTGCCAGCAGCTCCCATTCAGGGGGTGGCCAGCCCCAGCATTTT
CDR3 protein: CASSSHSGGGQPQHF

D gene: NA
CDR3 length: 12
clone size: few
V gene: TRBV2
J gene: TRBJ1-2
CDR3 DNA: TGTGCCAGCAGTGAGGCAGGGTTTGGCTACACCTTC
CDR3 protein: CASSEAGFGYTF

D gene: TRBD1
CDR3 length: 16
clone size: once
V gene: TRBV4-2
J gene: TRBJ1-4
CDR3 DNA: TGTGCCAGCAGCCAGTTCACAGGGGGCGGCGCTGAAAAACTGTTTTTT
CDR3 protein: CASSQFTGGGAEKLFF

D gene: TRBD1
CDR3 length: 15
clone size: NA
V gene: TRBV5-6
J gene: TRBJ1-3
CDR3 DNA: TGTGCCAGCAGCCCCAGGGGGCTAGCAGGAAACACCATATATTTT
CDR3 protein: CASSPRGLAGNTIYF

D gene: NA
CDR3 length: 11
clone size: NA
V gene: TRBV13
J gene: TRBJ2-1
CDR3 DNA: TGTGCCAGCACGGTGGTGAATGAGCAGTTCTTC
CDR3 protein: CASTVVNEQFF

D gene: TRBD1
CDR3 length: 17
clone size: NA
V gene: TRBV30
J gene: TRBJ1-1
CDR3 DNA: TGTGCCTGGAGTGTAGATCGGACAGGGCAACTGAACACTGAAGCTTTCTTT
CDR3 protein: CAWSVDRTGQLNTEAFF

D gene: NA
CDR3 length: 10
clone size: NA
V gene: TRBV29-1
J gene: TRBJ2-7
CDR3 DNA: TGCAGCGCCGGAGACTACGAGCAGTACTTC
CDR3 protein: CSAGDYEQYF

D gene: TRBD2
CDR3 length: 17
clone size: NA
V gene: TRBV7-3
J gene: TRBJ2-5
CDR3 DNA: TGTGCCAGCAGCTTAAAGGGACTAGCGGGGGGCGGAGAGACCCAGTACTTC
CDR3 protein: CASSLKGLAGGGETQYF

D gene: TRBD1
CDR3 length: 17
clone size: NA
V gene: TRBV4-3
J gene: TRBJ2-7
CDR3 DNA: TGCGCCAGCAGCCAAGAAGGGGGCGCGAGCTCCACCTACGAGCAGTACTTC
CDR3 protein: CASSQEGGASSTYEQYF

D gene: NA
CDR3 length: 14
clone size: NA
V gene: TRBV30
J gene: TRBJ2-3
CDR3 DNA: TGTGCCTGGAATCAGGGATTGGGGACAGATACGCAGTATTTT
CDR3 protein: CAWNQGLGTDTQYF

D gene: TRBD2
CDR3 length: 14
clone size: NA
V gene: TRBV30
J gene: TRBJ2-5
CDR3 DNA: TGTGCCTGCTCTGCGGGAGGGGGGCAAGAGACCCAGTACTTC
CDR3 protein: CACSAGGGQETQYF

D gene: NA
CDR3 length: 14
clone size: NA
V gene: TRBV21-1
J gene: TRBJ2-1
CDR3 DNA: TGTGCCAGCAGCAAGTCCGACAGATACAATGAGCAGTTCTTC
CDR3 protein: CASSKSDRYNEQFF

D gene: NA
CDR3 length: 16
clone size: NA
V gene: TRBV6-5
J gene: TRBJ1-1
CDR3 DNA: TGTGCCAGCAGTTACCGACAGACTTCAGGGGTCACTGAAGCTTTCTTT
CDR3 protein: CASSYRQTSGVTEAFF

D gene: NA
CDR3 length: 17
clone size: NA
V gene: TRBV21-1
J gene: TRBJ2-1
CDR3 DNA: TGTGCCAGCAGCAAAGTGTCCCTAGCGGGTGTTTCCAATGAGCAGTTCTTC
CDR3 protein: CASSKVSLAGVSNEQFF

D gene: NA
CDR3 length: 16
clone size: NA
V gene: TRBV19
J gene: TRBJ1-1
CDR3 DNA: TGTGCCAGTAGTATAGCACGGAGGTCGAGTCGCCCTGAAGCTTTCTTT
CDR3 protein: CASSIARRSSRPEAFF

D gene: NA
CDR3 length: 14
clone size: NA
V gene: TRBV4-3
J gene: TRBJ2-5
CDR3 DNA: TGCGCCAGCAGCCAAGATACCTCTCGGGAGACCCAGTACTTC
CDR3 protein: CASSQDTSRETQYF

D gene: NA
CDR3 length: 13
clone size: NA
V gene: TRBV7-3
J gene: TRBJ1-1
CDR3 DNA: TGTGCCAGCAGCTTAATGGGGGGTACTGAAGCTTTCTTT
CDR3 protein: CASSLMGGTEAFF

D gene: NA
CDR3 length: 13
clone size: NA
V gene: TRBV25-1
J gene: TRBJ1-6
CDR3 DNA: TGTGCCAGCAGTGAATCTCAGGTTTCACCCCTCCACTTT
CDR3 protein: CASSESQVSPLHF

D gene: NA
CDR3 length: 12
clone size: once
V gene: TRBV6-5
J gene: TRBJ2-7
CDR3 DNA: TGTGCCAGCAGTCGGACAGTGGACGAGCAGTACTTC
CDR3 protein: CASSRTVDEQYF

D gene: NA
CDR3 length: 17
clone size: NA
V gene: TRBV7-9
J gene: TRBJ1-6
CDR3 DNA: TGTGCCAGCAGCTCCCCAGGAGGCTACTCCTATAATTCACCCCTCCACTTT
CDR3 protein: CASSSPGGYSYNSPLHF

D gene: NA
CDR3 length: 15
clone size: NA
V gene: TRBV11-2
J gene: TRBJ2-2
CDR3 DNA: TGTGCCAGCAGCTTTGGGGGCGTCGACACCGGGGAGCTGTTTTTT
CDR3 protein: CASSFGGVDTGELFF

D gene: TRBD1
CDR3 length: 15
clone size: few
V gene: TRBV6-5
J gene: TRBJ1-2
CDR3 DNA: TGTGCCAGCAGTTCGACAGGGAGCGTTCGCTATGGCTACACCTTC
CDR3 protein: CASSSTGSVRYGYTF

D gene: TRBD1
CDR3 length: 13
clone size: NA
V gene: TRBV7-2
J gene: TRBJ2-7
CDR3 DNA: TGTGCCAGCAGCTTGGGACAGGACTACGAGCAGTACTTC
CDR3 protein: CASSLGQDYEQYF

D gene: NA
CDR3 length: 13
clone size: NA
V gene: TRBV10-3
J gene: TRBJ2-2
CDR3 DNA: TGTGCCATCAGGGGGGCGGACACCGGGGAGCTGTTTTTT
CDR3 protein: CAIRGADTGELFF

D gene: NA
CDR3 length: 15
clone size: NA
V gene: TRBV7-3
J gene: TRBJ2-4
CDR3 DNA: TGTGCCAGCAGCCTCTCTCCGGGGCATAGCGGTATTCAGTACTTC
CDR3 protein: CASSLSPGHSGIQYF

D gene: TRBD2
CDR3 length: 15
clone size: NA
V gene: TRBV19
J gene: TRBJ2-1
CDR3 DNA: TGTGCCAGTACCCGCGGGGGAGGGAATTACAATGAGCAGTTCTTC
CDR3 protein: CASTRGGGNYNEQFF

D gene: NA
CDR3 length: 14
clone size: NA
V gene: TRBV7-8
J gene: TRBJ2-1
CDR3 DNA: TGTGCCAGCAGCCTAGGGACTCAATACAATGAGCAGTTCTTC
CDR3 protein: CASSLGTQYNEQFF

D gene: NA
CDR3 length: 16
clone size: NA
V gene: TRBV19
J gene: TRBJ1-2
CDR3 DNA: TGTGCCAGTAGCGACATGAGACAGAATTTTAACTATGGCTACACCTTC
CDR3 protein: CASSDMRQNFNYGYTF

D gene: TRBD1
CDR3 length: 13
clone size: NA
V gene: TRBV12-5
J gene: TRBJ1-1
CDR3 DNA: TGTGCTAGTGGTTTGGGACAGGGGAGTCGAGCTTTCTTT
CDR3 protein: CASGLGQGSRAFF

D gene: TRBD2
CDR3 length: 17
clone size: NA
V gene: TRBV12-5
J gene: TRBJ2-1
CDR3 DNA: TGTGCTAGTGGTTTGGTCCTGGCGGGGGGCTTATACAATGAGCAGTTCTTC
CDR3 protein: CASGLVLAGGLYNEQFF

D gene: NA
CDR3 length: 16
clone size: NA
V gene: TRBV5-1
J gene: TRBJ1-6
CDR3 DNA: TGCGCCAGCAGCTTGGGGGGACCTGACAGGAATTCACCCCTCCACTTT
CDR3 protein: CASSLGGPDRNSPLHF

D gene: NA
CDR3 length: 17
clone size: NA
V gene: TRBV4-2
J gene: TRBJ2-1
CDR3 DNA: TGTGCCAGCAGCCAAGGACAACGGGCGGGGCTGGGGAATGAGCAGTTCTTC
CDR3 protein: CASSQGQRAGLGNEQFF

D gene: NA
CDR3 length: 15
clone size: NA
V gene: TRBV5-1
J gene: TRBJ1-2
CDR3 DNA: TGCGCCAGCAGCCCTGGGATGGGGGAGGACTATGGCTACACCTTC
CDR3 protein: CASSPGMGEDYGYTF

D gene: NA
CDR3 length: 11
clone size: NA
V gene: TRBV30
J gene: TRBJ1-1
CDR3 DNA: TGTGCCTGGGGCGGCGTCGCTGAAGCTTTCTTT
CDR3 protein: CAWGGVAEAFF

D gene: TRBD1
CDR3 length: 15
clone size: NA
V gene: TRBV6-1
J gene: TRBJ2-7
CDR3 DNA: TGTGCCAGCAGTGAACCCGGGACAGGGACCTACGAGCAGTACTTC
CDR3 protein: CASSEPGTGTYEQYF

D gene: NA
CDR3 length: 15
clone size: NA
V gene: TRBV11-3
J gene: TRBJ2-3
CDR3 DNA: TGTGCCAGCAGCCCGAGATGGTCTAGCACAGATACGCAGTATTTT
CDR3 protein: CASSPRWSSTDTQYF

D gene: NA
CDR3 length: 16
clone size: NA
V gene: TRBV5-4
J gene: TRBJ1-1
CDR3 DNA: TGTGCCAGCAGCCCCCCCGGGGGGCGGAAGGACACTGAAGCTTTCTTT
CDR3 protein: CASSPPGGRKDTEAFF

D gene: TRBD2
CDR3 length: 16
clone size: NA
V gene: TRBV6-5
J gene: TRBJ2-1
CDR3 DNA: TGTGCCAGCAGTTACACTTATAGCGGGGGGCACAATGAGCAGTTCTTC
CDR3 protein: CASSYTYSGGHNEQFF

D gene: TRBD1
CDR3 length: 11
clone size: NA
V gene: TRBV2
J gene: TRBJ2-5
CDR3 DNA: TGTGCCGGACAGGTACAAGAGACCCAGTACTTC
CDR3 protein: CAGQVQETQYF

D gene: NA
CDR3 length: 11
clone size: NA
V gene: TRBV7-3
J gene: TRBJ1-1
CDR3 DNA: TGTGCCAGCAGCTCGTACACTGAAGCTTTCTTT
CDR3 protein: CASSSYTEAFF

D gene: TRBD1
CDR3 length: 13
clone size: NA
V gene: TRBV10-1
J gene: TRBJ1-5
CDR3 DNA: TGCGCCAGCAAGGACAGGGAGAATCAGCCCCAGCATTTT
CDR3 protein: CASKDRENQPQHF

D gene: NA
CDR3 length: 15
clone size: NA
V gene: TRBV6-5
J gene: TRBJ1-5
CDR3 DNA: TGTGCCAGCAGTTACTCCTCTTATAGCAATCAGCCCCAGCATTTT
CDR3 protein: CASSYSSYSNQPQHF

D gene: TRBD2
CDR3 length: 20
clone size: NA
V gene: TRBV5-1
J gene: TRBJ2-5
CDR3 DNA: TGCGCCAGCAGCTTGGCCGCGGGACTAGCGGGGGCGGGAGGTCAAGAGACCCAGTACTTC
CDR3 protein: CASSLAAGLAGAGGQETQYF

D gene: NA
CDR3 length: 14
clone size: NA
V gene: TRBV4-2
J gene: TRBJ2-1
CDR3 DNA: TGTGCCAGCAGCCCGGTAGGACAGCACAATGAGCAGTTCTTC
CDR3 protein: CASSPVGQHNEQFF

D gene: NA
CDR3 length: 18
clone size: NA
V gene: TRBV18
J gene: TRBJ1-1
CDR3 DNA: TGTGCCAGCTCACCGTCTCGGGGATCGTTAGACATGAACACTGAAGCTTTCTTT
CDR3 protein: CASSPSRGSLDMNTEAFF

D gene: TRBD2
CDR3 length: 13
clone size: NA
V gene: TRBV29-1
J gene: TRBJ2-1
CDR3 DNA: TGCAGCGCTGGACTAGCGGGGGACAATGAGCAGTTCTTC
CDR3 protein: CSAGLAGDNEQFF

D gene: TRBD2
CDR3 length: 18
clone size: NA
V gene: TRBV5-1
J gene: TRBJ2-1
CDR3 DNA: TGCGCCAGCAGCTTGGTCGGGACTAGCGGGGGGGCAAGTAGTGAGCAGTTCTTC
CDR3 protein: CASSLVGTSGGASSEQFF

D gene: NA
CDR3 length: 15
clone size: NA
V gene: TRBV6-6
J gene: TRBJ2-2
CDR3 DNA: TGTGCCAGCAGTTATCGGCCTAGAGGTCTCGGGGAGCTGTTTTTT
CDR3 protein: CASSYRPRGLGELFF

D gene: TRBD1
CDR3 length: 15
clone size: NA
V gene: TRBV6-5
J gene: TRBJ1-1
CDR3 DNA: TGTGCCGTTCAGGGTAGGGGGCTTGGTGGCACTGAAGCTTTCTTT
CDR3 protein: CAVQGRGLGGTEAFF

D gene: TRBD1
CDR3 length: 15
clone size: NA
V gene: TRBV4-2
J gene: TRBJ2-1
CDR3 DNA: TGTGCCAGCAGCCCCCTGGGGCAGGGGGTGACTGAGCAGTTCTTC
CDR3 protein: CASSPLGQGVTEQFF

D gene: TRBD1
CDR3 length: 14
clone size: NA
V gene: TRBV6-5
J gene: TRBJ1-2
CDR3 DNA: TGTGCCAGCAGTTACGTCGACAGGGGGTTAGGCTACACCTTC
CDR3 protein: CASSYVDRGLGYTF